These 23 T cell receptor beta chains were sequenced from one sample in a study of CD8 T cells in Susac syndrome. Random hexamers were used to reverse transcribe an amount of roughly 0.45 to 1 ug RNA. One entry per CDR3 protein results from TCRdb running MiXCR on the immunoSEQ multiplex PCR reads. The sample consists of 150,000 to 200,000 distinct CDR3 sequences, around 94% of them appearing once. What was sequenced was CD4+ T cells from PBMCs. These receptors all come from a human donor in good health.

The chain has TRBV6-5 and TRBJ2-7; D uncertain. Trimming pared 7 bases from V and 1 base from J, leaving 5 bases between. This CDR3 spans 11 amino acids. The V gene's germline CDR1 is MNHEY and CDR2 SVGAGI. In DNA, the CDR3 is TGTGCCAGCAAGGGATCCTACGAGCAGTACTTC. It is translated as CASKGSYEQYF.

In this sample, this clonotype turned up once. The rearrangement links TRBV20-1 to TRBJ2-7; no clear D gene. The CDR3 extends over 11 amino acids. CDR1 DFQATT and CDR2 SNEGSKA come from the germline V gene (reference sequence). With 6 bases removed from V and 6 bases from J, the gap between germline ends came to 12 bases. DNA of the CDR3: TGCAGTGCCCTCGACACAAGCGAGCAGTACTTC. Amino acid sequence: CSALDTSEQYF.

The chain recombines TRBV20-1 with TRBJ1-5, with 8 bases fitting TRBD1. Trimming cost V 3 bases and J 2 bases; bases outside gene matches: 9. The germline CDR1 and CDR2 sequences are DFQATT and SNEGSKA (reference sequence). This CDR3 has 16 amino acids. As DNA, the CDR3 is TGCAGTGCTAGGGGTCTTGGACAGGGTGGCAATCAGCCCCAGCATTTT. Amino acid sequence: CSARGLGQGGNQPQHF.

The genes are TRBV5-1 and TRBJ2-5; possibly TRBD1 or TRBD2 for D (5 bases each). In germline, CDR1 is SGHRS, CDR2 YFSETQ. V lost 2 bases to trimming and J lost 3 bases, with 8 bases between them. The CDR3 totals 13 residues. The CDR3 bases are TGCGCCAGCAGCTTTTTGGGGGAAGAGACCCAGTACTTC. Encoded protein: CASSFLGEETQYF.

V gene TRBV5-1 combines with J gene TRBJ1-1; 7 nucleotides line up with TRBD1. Germline values: CDR1 SGHRS, CDR2 YFSETQ. The V segment lost 4 bases and the J segment 4 bases; nucleotides outside the gene matches: 7. There are 14 residues in the CDR3. The CDR3 loop is CASSPRTGPTEAFF. DNA for the CDR3: TGCGCCAGCAGCCCTCGGACAGGACCCACTGAAGCTTTCTTT. Full variable domain (missing parts from reference TRBV5-1 and TRBJ1-1): KAGVTQTPRYLIKTRGQQVTLSCSPISGHRSVSWYQQTPGQGLQFLFEYFSETQRNKGNFPGRFSGRQFSNSRSEMNVSTLELGDSALYLCASSPRTGPTEAFFGQGTRLTVV.

The chain has TRBV7-9 and TRBJ1-2; D perhaps matches TRBD1 (6 bases). CDR3 size: 14 residues. V was clipped by 4 bases and J by 8 bases, with 17 bases between them. Germline values: CDR1 SEHNR, CDR2 FQNEAQ (reference sequence). The CDR3 spells CASSSLQGRGGYTF. The CDR3 DNA sequence: TGTGCCAGCAGCTCATTACAGGGACGGGGCGGCTACACCTTC.

The chain carries TRBV29-1 and TRBJ1-5, with D perhaps matching TRBD1 (6 bases). The V and J ends lost 5 bases and 7 bases respectively, with 12 bases between them. This CDR3 has 12 amino acids. Germline lookup yields CDR1 SQVTM and CDR2 ANQGSEA. The CDR3 loop reads CSVHSQGQPQHF. For the CDR3, the DNA is TGCAGCGTTCATTCACAGGGCCAGCCCCAGCATTTT.

The rearrangement links TRBV20-1 to TRBJ1-2; 9 bases map to TRBD1. The V and J ends lost 0 bases and 2 bases, in that order; junction bases with no gene match: 4. The CDR3 totals 15 residues. CDR1 is DFQATT and CDR2 is SNEGSKA in the germline V gene (reference sequence). The CDR3 loop reads CSARDAGQGNYGYTF. DNA of the CDR3: TGCAGTGCTAGAGATGCAGGACAGGGGAACTATGGCTACACCTTC.

The chain joins TRBV28 to TRBJ2-5, with TRBD1 matching over 7 bases. The CDR3 is made up of 13 amino acids. The germline V gene encodes CDR1 MDHEN and CDR2 SYDVKM. Trimming at V came to 5 bases and at J to 7 bases, leaving 7 bases not matched to a gene. As DNA, the CDR3 is TGTGCCAGCAGTCAAGGGGGCTTAGGGACCCAGTACTTC. Translation: CASSQGGLGTQYF.

The chain uses TRBV18 and TRBJ2-3, with D unresolved. The germline V and J ends were trimmed by 1 base and 0 bases, with 8 bases remaining between them. Germline V gives CDR1 KGHSH, CDR2 LQKENI. The CDR3 sequence is 15 residues long. The CDR3 DNA reads TGTGCCAGCTCACCACAACGGGTTAGCACAGATACGCAGTATTTT. This gives the protein CASSPQRVSTDTQYF.

The chain carries TRBV4-2 and TRBJ2-7; 10 nucleotides align to TRBD1. The CDR3 length is 14 residues. Germline CDR1 reads LGHNA; CDR2 reads YNFKEQ. V was pared by 6 bases and J by 7 bases, with 9 bases of the junction left unmatched. The CDR3 bases are TGTGCCAGCAGTAGAGGGACAGGGGAAAGGGAGCAGTACTTC. Its translation is CASSRGTGEREQYF.

The chain employs TRBV6-2 or TRBV6-3 and TRBJ1-2; D unclear. V shed 6 bases and J shed 7 bases, with 18 bases lying between them. Germline-derived CDR1 and CDR2 are MNHEY and SVGEGT. The CDR3 has 14 residues. The DNA of the CDR3 is TGTGCCAGCAGCTCCGGGCCACTAGCCCTTGGCTACACCTTC. Residues: CASSSGPLALGYTF.

This chain links TRBV12-3 or TRBV12-4 with TRBJ2-7; TRBD1 matches at 10 bases. The CDR3 length is 15 residues. The ends lost 4 bases at V and 6 bases at J; junction bases unmatched: 9. The CDR3 reads CASSYSAGTGAEQYF. Here the CDR3 DNA reads TGTGCCAGCAGTTATTCCGCCGGGACAGGGGCCGAGCAGTACTTC.

The chain has TRBV15 and TRBJ1-2, with 7 bases identical to TRBD1. Germline V gene data show CDR1 as LNHNV and CDR2 as YYDKDF (reference sequence). This CDR3 is built from 13 residues. After removal of 5 bases from V and 4 bases from J, the junction contained 4 bases not matched to a gene. Here the CDR3 DNA reads TGTGCCACCAGCGACGACAGGGCCTATGGCTACACCTTC. Encoded protein: CATSDDRAYGYTF.

In this sample, this clonotype turned up once. The chain couples TRBV10-3 to TRBJ2-1; 8 positions match TRBD2. The CDR3 extends over 14 amino acids. Trimming cost V 3 bases and J 5 bases; bases outside gene matches: 3. Germline loops: CDR1 ENHRY, CDR2 SYGVKD. CDR3 coding DNA: TGTGCCATCAGTGAAACTAGCGGCAACAATGAGCAGTTCTTC. Its translation is CAISETSGNNEQFF.

The gene calls are TRBV20-1 and TRBJ2-7; D is unresolved. Germline V lookup: CDR1 DFQATT, CDR2 SNEGSKA (reference sequence). Trimming pared 3 bases from V and 1 base from J, leaving 7 bases between. CDR3 length: 12 residues. CDR3 in DNA: TGCAGTGCTAGTTACAGATCCTACGAGCAGTACTTC. It yields the protein CSASYRSYEQYF.

V and J are TRBV30 and TRBJ2-5; possible D gene TRBD1, 7 bases. The V gene lost 1 base and the J gene lost 4 bases, with 10 bases spanning the gap. This CDR3 region has 13 residues. Per the germline V gene, CDR1 is GTSNPN and CDR2 is SVGIG (reference sequence). For the CDR3, the DNA is TGTGCCTGGAGTGGCGGGACAGTAGAGACCCAGTACTTC. This sequence encodes CAWSGGTVETQYF.

This clonotype is a singleton in its sample. V gene TRBV5-1 combines with J gene TRBJ1-2; tentatively, D is TRBD1 (5 bases). The V gene lost 0 bases and the J gene lost 4 bases, with 10 bases spanning the gap. The length of the CDR3 is 14 residues. Germline CDR1 is SGHRS and CDR2 is YFSETQ. CDR3 in DNA: TGCGCCAGCAGCTTGGATCCGGGGGGCTATGGCTACACCTTC. Encoded protein: CASSLDPGGYGYTF. Combining the CDR3 with reference TRBV5-1 and TRBJ1-2 gives the whole variable domain KAGVTQTPRYLIKTRGQQVTLSCSPISGHRSVSWYQQTPGQGLQFLFEYFSETQRNKGNFPGRFSGRQFSNSRSEMNVSTLELGDSALYLCASSLDPGGYGYTFGSGTRLTVV.

The chain has TRBV6-6 and TRBJ2-1; the D call may be TRBD1 or TRBD2 (5 bases each). The V and J ends lost 6 bases and 8 bases respectively, with 11 bases between them. CDR1 and CDR2 (germline): MNHNY, SVGAGI (reference sequence). This CDR3 is 12 amino acids long. The CDR3 here is CASSPRGDEQFF. Here the CDR3 DNA reads TGTGCCAGCAGCCCTCGGGGCGATGAGCAGTTCTTC.

The chain couples TRBV5-1 to TRBJ2-3; TRBD2 agrees at 8 bases. Unmatched junction bases numbered 7, after V lost 4 bases and J lost 6 bases. Germline lookup yields CDR1 SGHRS and CDR2 YFSETQ. The CDR3 covers 14 residues. The CDR3 DNA reads TGCGCCAGCAGCCCCGGGGGGGCCATGGATACGCAGTATTTT. It codes for CASSPGGAMDTQYF.

The CDR3: CASSQESAEQFF. The CDR3 DNA follows: TGTGCCAGCAGCCAAGAGAGTGCTGAGCAGTTCTTC. The chain couples TRBV14 to TRBJ2-1; no definite D call. Trimming stripped 0 bases from V and 9 bases from J, with 6 bases between. This CDR3 has 12 residues. The germline V gene encodes CDR1 SGHDN and CDR2 FVKESK.

The rearrangement uses TRBV24-1 and TRBJ2-6, with TRBD1 matching 11 bases. This CDR3 is 19 amino acids long. Trimming removed 3 bases from V and 1 base from J; junction bases left unmatched: 7. Germline-derived CDR1 and CDR2 are KGHDR and SFDVKD. The CDR3 DNA reads as TGTGCCACCAGTGATCCTCCGGGACAGGGGGAGTCTGGGGCCAACGTCCTGACTTTC. It is translated as CATSDPPGQGESGANVLTF.

The chain employs TRBV3-1 and TRBJ2-5; D not resolved. Per germline, CDR1 LGHDT and CDR2 YNNKEL (reference sequence). Trimming removed 1 base from V and 1 base from J, with 7 bases in between. The CDR3 consists of 14 residues. The CDR3 region has the DNA TGTGCCAGCAGCCAAGGTCGAATCCAAGAGACCCAGTACTTC. Amino acid sequence: CASSQGRIQETQYF.